These 5 T cell receptor beta chains were sequenced from one sample in a study of T cells in Graves' hyperthyroidism and ophthalmopathy. TCR beta CDR3 regions were amplified from RNA transcripts. Primed by the HTBI set, a first-round RT-PCR was run on the TCR CDR3. TCRdb re-derived calls from the multiplex PCR reads in MiXCR, one entry per CDR3 protein. This sample carries approximately 320,000 distinct CDR3 sequences, approximately 15% of them seen once, and the ten largest clones take 33%. What was sequenced was blood. These receptors all stem from a man aged 25 to 40 with Graves' hyperthyroidism.

This clonotype was seen at least ten times. This chain links TRBV10-2 with TRBJ1-6, with a weak D call TRBD1 (5 bases). The V and J ends lost 2 bases and 9 bases respectively, with 14 bases between them. This CDR3 contains 15 residues. Germline V lookup: CDR1 WSHSY, CDR2 SAAADI. The CDR3 sequence: CASSETRQIGSPLHF. CDR3 nucleotides: TGCGCCAGCAGTGAGACTAGACAGATAGGTTCACCCCTCCACTTT.

The V call is TRBV19, the J call TRBJ2-3; possible D gene TRBD2, 5 bases. CDR1 and CDR2 (germline): LNHDA, SQIVND (reference sequence). Deletions cut 5 bases from V and 2 bases from J, with 17 bases between. There are 16 residues in the CDR3. CDR3 sequence reads: CASSFKTARDTDTQYF. CDR3 DNA: TGTGCCAGTAGTTTCAAGACGGCACGGGACACAGATACGCAGTATTTT.

This clonotype came up many times. The rearrangement uses TRBV3-1 and TRBJ2-2; D unclear. This CDR3 region has 13 residues. Germline CDR1 LGHDT, CDR2 YNNKEL (reference sequence). V was pared by 1 base and J by 8 bases, with 8 bases between. CDR3 in DNA: TGTGCCAGCAGCCAAGGATCCGGGGGGGAGCTGTTTTTT. As protein: CASSQGSGGELFF.

The rearrangement links TRBV7-3 to TRBJ1-2, with D perhaps TRBD1 (5 bases). V was cut by 10 bases and J by 5 bases, with 17 bases left in between. In germline, CDR1 is SGHTA, CDR2 FQGTGA. The CDR3 is 13 residues long. CDR3 coding DNA: TGTGCCACCGCCAGCGGGGCACTTTATGGCTACACCTTC. It codes for CATASGALYGYTF. The whole variable domain, remainder taken from reference TRBV7-3 and TRBJ1-2, is GAGVSQTPSNKVTEKGKYVELRCDPISGHTALYWYRQSLGQGPEFLIYFQGTGAADDSGLPNDRFFAVRPEGSVSTLKIQRTERGDSAVYLCATASGALYGYTFGSGTRLTVV.

The chain has TRBV3-1 and TRBJ1-1; D unclear. Germline V CDR1 and CDR2: LGHDT, YNNKEL (reference sequence). The CDR3 has 14 residues. Deletions cut 6 bases from V and 4 bases from J, with 15 bases between. The CDR3 spells CASSYSKRGTEAFF. The CDR3 DNA is TGTGCCAGCAGTTACTCGAAGAGAGGCACTGAAGCTTTCTTT. Filled out from reference TRBV3-1 and TRBJ1-1, the complete variable domain reads DTAVSQTPKYLVTQMGNDKSIKCEQNLGHDTMYWYKQDSKKFLKIMFSYNNKELIINETVPNRFSPKSPDKAHLNLHINSLELGDSAVYFCASSYSKRGTEAFFGQGTRLTVV.